Detailed here is one T cell receptor (beta chain). An end of the junction does not agree with germline; a read error may underlie this. Explained via the paper, the time point label denotes: cells obtained before transplantation from donor or recipient. Mixed lymphocyte reactions plated approximately 200,000 CFSE-labeled pre-transplant responders with approximately 200,000 irradiated violet-dye-labeled stimulators and were cultured for six to seven days. After the mixed lymphocyte reaction, proliferating CD3+CD4+CFSE-low and CD3+CD8+CFSE-low responder cells were FACS-sorted on a BD Influx sorter. This sample was taken from a study of graft-versus-host responses after intestinal transplantation (dated by TCRdb to the early 2020s). As for the study more broadly: The transplants that recipients got were multivisceral, liver-intestinal, or isolated intestinal. A cohort of about 25 intestinal transplant recipients, including one retransplant, was enrolled, and 3 patients lacking pretransplant specimens were excluded. To identify alloreactive clones, pre-transplant mixed lymphocyte reaction products were sequenced and then compared with unstimulated pre-transplant donor and recipient T cells. Instead of going to the commercial service, samples from three later patients were sequenced in-house on an Illumina MiSeq and processed with MiXCR. Every recipient was given anti-thymocyte globulin induction, then maintenance tacrolimus and steroids for roughly 3 years. Graft-versus-host and host-versus-graft alloreactive T cell clones were tracked in the graft, circulation and bone marrow after intestinal transplantation using bulk TCR-beta CDR3 sequencing. A peak of at least 4% donor T cells among recipient peripheral blood mononuclear cells was the definition used for donor T cell macrochimerism.

The CDR3, from cysteine to phenylalanine, totals 13 residues. The DNA shown is the 39-base CDR3, in frame from base 1. CDR1 and CDR2 are drawn from the germline V gene: MNHNS, SASEGT. Findings and caveats that apply to the study as a whole: Peak levels of circulating GvH clones were associated with declines in HvG clones early after transplant. The conclusions were limited by the relatively low number and heterogeneity of the intestinal transplant patients. GvH clones were found in recipient bone marrow, and some of the GvH clones appeared earlier in ileal mucosa or blood, which is consistent with an intestinal mucosal origin. Patients with donor T cell macrochimerism had high GvH to HvG T cell clonal ratios in their allografts.

Library creation used the immunoSEQ multiplex PCR assay. For most patients, genomic DNA was isolated using the Qiagen DNeasy Blood and Tissue Kit and was shipped frozen to Adaptive Biotechnologies for TCR sequencing. For most patients, high-throughput TCR-beta CDR3 sequencing of genomic DNA was performed by Adaptive Biotechnologies. The source study handled its data this way. TCR sequencing data for approximately 19 patients were retrieved from Adaptive's ImmunoSEQ software; three other patients were processed with MiXCR and VDJtools. To correct CD4 versus CD8 sorting errors, any sequence found in both subsets at a frequency ratio below 5:1 was removed. Because the origin of CDR3 nucleotide sequences shared between donor and recipient could not be assigned, those sequences were removed. To count as alloreactive, a clone needed at least 2-fold expansion over unstimulated cells and a minimum CFSE-low frequency of 0.002% (template counts) or 0.001% (read counts). Mappable clones were those detected in sequenced pre-transplant spleen, lymph node, or MLR CFSE-low populations of the donor or recipient. The cumulative frequency of alloreactive clones was calculated as a percentage of all sequences, weighted by copy number. TCRdb provides this immuneACCESS table in a form limited to in-frame rearrangements. Some clones are lacking; in checked studies, under half of them reflect an unresolved V gene, and why the rest are absent is not known. Clonal size and the V and J genes are those of that table, whereas D and trimming came from the DNA. The sample records 8,000 to 10,000 clones, around a quarter of which are singletons. In total, the top ten clones hold 5% of the sample.

The sequences come from alloreactive CD8+ T cells from a mixed lymphocyte reaction culture, collected before transplantation. In light of the paper, this sample's cell subset or site label describes: CFSE-low proliferating T cells sorted from approximately 6-day pre-transplant mixed lymphocyte reaction (GvH or HvG direction). The sequence joins TRBV6-1 to TRBJ1-4; the D segment could be TRBD1, given 6 matching bases. This sequence originates from a human patient who was an organ donor for intestinal transplantation. This receptor carries the CDR3 CASIKTSDSYEVF. The base sequence is TGTGCCAGCATTAAAACCTCGGACAGTTACGAGGTTTTT.